This is a list of T cell receptor beta chains from one sample in a study of control samples from healthy donors and cancer patients. The repertoire was sequenced with immunoSEQ multiplex PCR; TCRdb's copy has only in-frame clones and lacks some. The data show 95,000 to 150,000 clones, approximately 93% seen once. Sequenced sample: blood. These receptors were taken from a woman between 18 and 29 years old in good health. Each CDR3 is given with its conserved first and last residue. The order of the fields is CDR3 protein, CDR3 DNA, V gene, J gene, D gene, CDR3 length, clone size. The D gene is left open where the match is weak. Expanded clones get a size class; other rows say once, few or many, or leave the size out.

CDR3aa: CASSQESGNWNGYTF
CDR3nt: TGCGCCAGCAGCCAAGAATCGGGGAATTGGAATGGCTACACCTTC
v_gene: TRBV4-3
j_gene: TRBJ1-2
d_gene: -
len: 15
abundance: -

CDR3aa: CASSFPTGKQYF
CDR3nt: TGTGCCAGCAGCTTCCCCACAGGGAAGCAGTACTTC
v_gene: TRBV7-2
j_gene: TRBJ2-7
d_gene: -
len: 12
abundance: few

CDR3aa: CTSSQGERIVAYTQYF
CDR3nt: TGCACCAGCAGCCAAGGAGAGAGAATAGTAGCCTATACGCAGTATTTT
v_gene: TRBV1
j_gene: TRBJ2-3
d_gene: -
len: 16
abundance: -

CDR3aa: CASSPWGTGTYEQYF
CDR3nt: TGTGCCAGCAGTCCGTGGGGGACAGGGACATACGAGCAGTACTTC
v_gene: TRBV6-2/TRBV6-3
j_gene: TRBJ2-7
d_gene: TRBD1
len: 15
abundance: -

CDR3aa: CASSLEGYNTDTQYF
CDR3nt: TGCGCCAGCAGCTTGGAGGGGTATAACACAGATACGCAGTATTTT
v_gene: TRBV5-1
j_gene: TRBJ2-3
d_gene: -
len: 15
abundance: -

CDR3aa: CASSLVFRGTEAFF
CDR3nt: TGTGCCAGCAGCTTGGTCTTCAGAGGCACTGAAGCTTTCTTT
v_gene: TRBV5-6
j_gene: TRBJ1-1
d_gene: -
len: 14
abundance: -

CDR3aa: CVSVGSDILNTEAFF
CDR3nt: TGTGTCAGCGTGGGTTCTGACATATTGAACACTGAAGCTTTCTTT
v_gene: TRBV28
j_gene: TRBJ1-1
d_gene: -
len: 15
abundance: -

CDR3aa: CASSVTGGGNTIYF
CDR3nt: TGTGCCAGCAGTGTCACAGGGGGTGGAAACACCATATATTTT
v_gene: TRBV2
j_gene: TRBJ1-3
d_gene: TRBD1
len: 14
abundance: -

CDR3aa: CASSSRMDGDNQPQHF
CDR3nt: TGCGCCAGCAGCTCGAGGATGGACGGGGACAATCAGCCCCAGCATTTT
v_gene: TRBV5-1
j_gene: TRBJ1-5
d_gene: -
len: 16
abundance: -

CDR3aa: CASSSSGPGGYGYTF
CDR3nt: TGCGCCAGCAGCTCAAGTGGGCCAGGGGGGTATGGCTACACCTTC
v_gene: TRBV5-1
j_gene: TRBJ1-2
d_gene: TRBD1
len: 15
abundance: -

CDR3aa: CASSQRGPYEKLFF
CDR3nt: TGTGCCAGCAGCCAAAGGGGACCGTATGAAAAACTGTTTTTT
v_gene: TRBV4-2
j_gene: TRBJ1-4
d_gene: -
len: 14
abundance: -

CDR3aa: CATSGGTDTQYF
CDR3nt: TGTGCCACCTCAGGGGGCACAGATACGCAGTATTTT
v_gene: TRBV24-1
j_gene: TRBJ2-3
d_gene: -
len: 12
abundance: -

CDR3aa: CASSLAVWETQYF
CDR3nt: TGTGCCAGCAGCTTAGCGGTGTGGGAGACCCAGTACTTC
v_gene: TRBV5-5
j_gene: TRBJ2-5
d_gene: -
len: 13
abundance: once

CDR3aa: CASSPGQGHGYTF
CDR3nt: TGTGCCAGCAGTCCGGGACAGGGTCATGGCTACACCTTC
v_gene: TRBV27
j_gene: TRBJ1-2
d_gene: TRBD1
len: 13
abundance: -

CDR3aa: CAWTGGTSGAEETQYF
CDR3nt: TGTGCCTGGACTGGCGGGACTAGCGGGGCAGAAGAGACCCAGTACTTC
v_gene: TRBV30
j_gene: TRBJ2-5
d_gene: TRBD2
len: 16
abundance: -

CDR3aa: CASRPWPGNTGELFF
CDR3nt: TGTGCCAGCAGACCCTGGCCAGGTAACACCGGGGAGCTGTTTTTT
v_gene: TRBV7-9
j_gene: TRBJ2-2
d_gene: -
len: 15
abundance: -

CDR3aa: CASRNSGSYEQYF
CDR3nt: TGTGCCAGCAGGAATAGCGGCTCCTACGAGCAGTACTTC
v_gene: TRBV28
j_gene: TRBJ2-7
d_gene: -
len: 13
abundance: -

CDR3aa: CASSYQGLNQPQHF
CDR3nt: TGTGCCAGCAGCTATCAAGGACTCAATCAGCCCCAGCATTTT
v_gene: TRBV5-6
j_gene: TRBJ1-5
d_gene: -
len: 14
abundance: -

CDR3aa: CASSQGQENGELFF
CDR3nt: TGTGCCAGCAGCCAGGGACAAGAAAACGGGGAGCTGTTTTTT
v_gene: TRBV4-2
j_gene: TRBJ2-2
d_gene: -
len: 14
abundance: many

CDR3aa: CASSLGLAGGPSSYEQYF
CDR3nt: TGTGCCAGCAGCTTAGGACTAGCGGGAGGGCCGTCGTCCTACGAGCAGTACTTC
v_gene: TRBV7-9
j_gene: TRBJ2-7
d_gene: TRBD2
len: 18
abundance: -

CDR3aa: CASSRGGQGAFHGYTF
CDR3nt: TGTGCCAGCAGCCGGGGAGGACAGGGGGCGTTCCATGGCTACACCTTC
v_gene: TRBV25-1
j_gene: TRBJ1-2
d_gene: TRBD1
len: 16
abundance: -

CDR3aa: CASSSPREETQYF
CDR3nt: TGTGCCAGCAGCTCCCCCAGGGAAGAGACCCAGTACTTC
v_gene: TRBV5-4
j_gene: TRBJ2-5
d_gene: -
len: 13
abundance: -

CDR3aa: CASSITDRANEKLFF
CDR3nt: TGTGCCAGCAGCATAACGGACAGGGCCAATGAAAAACTGTTTTTT
v_gene: TRBV7-9
j_gene: TRBJ1-4
d_gene: TRBD1
len: 15
abundance: once

CDR3aa: CASSPRGGEGYGYTF
CDR3nt: TGTGCCAGCAGCCCCCGGGGAGGGGAGGGTTATGGCTACACCTTC
v_gene: TRBV7-6
j_gene: TRBJ1-2
d_gene: -
len: 15
abundance: once

CDR3aa: CASSETAATNEKLFF
CDR3nt: TGTGCCAGCAGTGAAACAGCTGCAACTAATGAAAAACTGTTTTTT
v_gene: TRBV2
j_gene: TRBJ1-4
d_gene: -
len: 15
abundance: -

CDR3aa: CAWTSTLDTQYF
CDR3nt: TGTGCCTGGACCTCGACCCTGGATACGCAGTATTTT
v_gene: TRBV30
j_gene: TRBJ2-3
d_gene: -
len: 12
abundance: many

CDR3aa: CASSLAALNTEAFF
CDR3nt: TGTGCCAGCAGTTTGGCCGCATTGAACACTGAAGCTTTCTTT
v_gene: TRBV28
j_gene: TRBJ1-1
d_gene: -
len: 14
abundance: -